This paragraph reports one T cell receptor beta chain. Its antigen remains unidentified. No base-level quality is on record; no much larger clone is a single base apart. The data stem from a study of shared clonotypes between healthy human individuals (dated by TCRdb to 2019 to 2021). Notes on the research overall: Three men and a couple of women, aged 18 to 49 years, made up the cohort. Per donor, three plates each were used for CD4 naive and CD4 memory, two for CD8 naive, and one for CD8 memory. Between about 0.94 and 8.9 billion PBMCs per donor were obtained by leukapheresis. Different laboratories and diverse techniques were used to prepare libraries and sequence TCR repertoires, to increase sequencing depth and limit assay-specific biases. The study deeply sequenced blood TCR repertoires of about five healthy adults to estimate repertoire size and the extent of clonotype sharing between individuals. Study-wide findings and limitations: Roughly 5% of naive CD4, 3.5% of naive CD8, roughly 2.4% of memory CD4, and roughly 0.4% of memory CD8 clonotypes were shared across several donors. Clonotypes shared by all four sorted-subset donors showed higher generation probabilities than non-shared clonotypes. Sampling was limited to blood, and TCR repertoires in tissue likely differ from TCR repertoires in blood. Rarefaction of sorted-subset datasets indicated incomplete sequencing despite the large sequencing depth. Estimated clonotype richness was generally larger for naive than for memory subsets. The small number of donors limited the genetic and exposure-history diversity represented. Pairwise subsampling led to the expectation that sequencing depth would affect the degree of clonotype sharing among donors.

TCR CDR3 regions were amplified from genomic DNA by multiplex PCR using the deep immunoSEQ assay. For each cell subset, the extracted genomic DNA was distributed evenly across all wells of several immunoSEQ 96-well plates, and each plate served as one replicate. For sorted subsets, each replicate PCR was loaded with 200 ng genomic DNA, equivalent to approximately 33,000 T cell genomes. Purified libraries were quantified with a Qubit 3.0 fluorometer, sized on a Bioanalyzer 2100, and re-quantified with the KAPA Library Quantification kit. A separate single-read 150-cycle Illumina NextSeq 550 flow cell was used to sequence each immunoSEQ 96-well plate. On the authors' methods: The immunoSEQ output contained only junctional sequences without quality scores, so filtering could not match that applied to full-length reads. Sequences were annotated with PyIR, a Python wrapper for IgBLAST v1.9, using IMGT germline references to assign V/J genes and CDR3. Reads were filtered out if the reads had weak V/J assignments (E-value above 1e-6), no CDR3, stop codons, out-of-frame junctions, or ambiguous translated residues. V3J clonotypes were defined by identical inferred V gene, J gene, and CDR3 amino acid sequence. Percentage overlap between repertoires was calculated by dividing the number of shared unique clonotypes by the size of the smaller repertoire. Repertoire richness was assessed with RTK rarefaction, the Chao1 estimator, and Recon v2.1 estimates of unobserved clonotypes. Generation probabilities were computed with OLGA for all TCRbeta clonotypes obtained by the gDNA method from several donors. In TCRdb, the immuneACCESS table is reduced to in-frame sequences with V and J assigned. These tables do not hold every clone; where another copy was compared, an unresolved V gene accounts for under half, and the others remain unexplained. The V and J calls and the clone size are those of that table, but D and trimming were determined from the DNA. This sample gives 600,000 to 750,000 clones in total; 90% of them show up just once. About a third of the sample is held by the ten biggest clonotypes.

V has 0 bases trimmed and J has 3 bases trimmed; junction bases matching no gene number 6. The CDR3 sequence holds 17 residues, the cysteine and phenylalanine included. Just CDR3 DNA is preserved here, 51 bases in frame from base 1. CDR1 and CDR2 were assigned from the germline V gene as KGHSH and LQKENI. The donors were healthy, HIV-negative adults with no recently reported acute infections or vaccinations. Every donor was a Caucasian adult residing in Nashville, Tennessee, USA. The CD8 memory samples were a combination of magnetically selected CD45RO+ cells and CCR7-negative CD45RA+ effector memory (TemRA) cells. After blood collection by leukapheresis, PBMCs were isolated using Ficoll-Histopaque density gradient centrifugation and then cryopreserved in the vapor phase of liquid nitrogen. Analytical flow cytometry was used to check the purity and quantity of every magnetically sorted T cell population. Genomic DNA was isolated from each sorted fraction and quantified by UV absorbance on a Nanodrop 2000c.

The sample comprised memory CD8+ T cells from PBMCs. The cell subset or site label on this specimen signifies: CD45RO+ cells pooled with CCR7-negative TemRA cells. Recombination linked TRBV18 to TRBJ2-3, and TRBD2 matches 10 of the central bases. The TCR sequence derives from a man in his late teens or twenties in good health. Some clones in this sample may be carry-over from other donors' samples. The DNA is as follows: TGTGCCAGCTCACCACCGGTCCTAGCGGGAGTAACAGATACGCAGTATTTT. Translation gives CASSPPVLAGVTDTQYF.